Listed below are T cell receptor beta chains from one sample, sequenced in a study of blood T cell repertoires in COVID-19. Assay used: immunoSEQ multiplex PCR; TCRdb lists only in-frame clones, some missing. Of hundreds of thousands of clones listed, roughly nine tenths were seen once; the top ten hold about 8.2%. The material sequenced was peripheral blood. These receptors all come from a woman in her forties or fifties with COVID-19, enrolled during active disease. The CDR3 runs from the conserved cysteine through the conserved F or W. A D gene is named only where the DNA matches it firmly. The size of a clone is reported for some rows only, either as once, few or many, or as a class for expanded clones.

j_call clone_size d_call v_call cdr3_nt cdr3_aa
TRBJ1-1 . TRBD1 TRBV5-1 TGCGCCAGCAGCGGACAGGGAAGGAGAACTGAAGCTTTCTTT CASSGQGRRTEAFF
TRBJ1-1 . . TRBV30 TGTGCCTGTCGAGCCGGGGTGAACACTGAAGCTTTCTTT CACRAGVNTEAFF
TRBJ1-1 . . TRBV27 TGTGCCAGCAGGAAAACAGGGAACTCTGAAGCTTTCTTT CASRKTGNSEAFF
TRBJ2-7 . TRBD1 TRBV28 TGTGCCAGCAGGGGACAGGGGGAAACCTACGAGCAGTACTTC CASRGQGETYEQYF
TRBJ2-5 . . TRBV30 TGTGCCTGGAGTCCAGGGGTCGAAGAGACCCAGTACTTC CAWSPGVEETQYF
TRBJ1-6 few . TRBV10-2 TGCGCCAGCAATAGGGAGGATTCACCCCTCCACTTT CASNREDSPLHF
TRBJ2-2 . . TRBV6-5 TGTGCCAGTACAGGGAACACCGGGGAGCTGTTTTTT CASTGNTGELFF
TRBJ2-5 . . TRBV6-5 TGTGCCAGCATGCCGTCAGTTCAAGAGACCCAGTACTTC CASMPSVQETQYF
TRBJ2-7 . . TRBV18 TGTGCCAGCTCGCCCGGGTCGACGGACTACGAGCAGTACTTC CASSPGSTDYEQYF
TRBJ2-1 . TRBD1 TRBV19 TGTGCCAGTAGTATAGATGGCCCTACAGGGGGGACTTTCAATGAGCAGTTCTTC CASSIDGPTGGTFNEQFF
TRBJ1-2 . . TRBV27 TGTGCCAGCAGTTTTTTGAACAGGGATAGGTATGGCTACACCTTC CASSFLNRDRYGYTF
TRBJ1-5 once . TRBV5-1 TGCGCCAGCAGCTCGGACAGTTTCAATCAGCCCCAGCATTTT CASSSDSFNQPQHF
TRBJ2-7 . . TRBV3-1/TRBV3-2 TGTGCCAGCAGCCAACTCTCTGACACCTCCTACGAGCAGTACTTC CASSQLSDTSYEQYF
TRBJ2-7 . . TRBV6-5 TGTGCCAGCAGTCCCCGGGCTAGCGAATACGAGCAGTACTTC CASSPRASEYEQYF
TRBJ1-6 . . TRBV30 TGTGCCTGGAGTTTAGGTACAGGGAATTCACCCCTCCACTTT CAWSLGTGNSPLHF
TRBJ2-7 . TRBD1 TRBV19 TGTGCCAGTAGTATTACGCCGGGACAGGGATCCTACGAGCAGTACTTC CASSITPGQGSYEQYF
TRBJ2-7 . TRBD1 TRBV4-1 TGCGCCAGCAGTGGACAGGTAATAAGGGGCGAGCAGTACTTC CASSGQVIRGEQYF
TRBJ2-7 . TRBD2 TRBV29-1 TGCAGCGTTGAACTATTGGTAGCGGGTGCCTACGAGCAGTACTTC CSVELLVAGAYEQYF
TRBJ2-3 . TRBD1 TRBV19 TGTGCCAGTAGTCGGGACAGTAGCACAGATACGCAGTATTTT CASSRDSSTDTQYF
TRBJ2-1 . . TRBV2 TGTGCCAGCAGAGATCATAGAAAGTTCTTC CASRDHRKFF
TRBJ2-7 . . TRBV18 TGTGCCAGCTCACCATCACACAGGTCTTGGGAGCAGTACTTC CASSPSHRSWEQYF
TRBJ1-5 . TRBD1 TRBV12-3/TRBV12-4 TGTGCCAGCAGCTTCGACAGGGACCAGCATTTT CASSFDRDQHF
TRBJ2-7 . . TRBV3-1/TRBV3-2 TGTGCCAGCAGCCAAGACGTAGGCGGCGAGGCTGGCAACGAGCAGTACTTC CASSQDVGGEAGNEQYF
TRBJ2-7 once . TRBV12-5 TGTGCTAGTGGTTTGACAGGGCCCTACGAGCAGTACTTC CASGLTGPYEQYF
TRBJ2-5 . . TRBV5-4 TGTGCCAGCAGCTTGTCTCCCTCAGCGAACCAAGAGACCCAGTACTTC CASSLSPSANQETQYF
TRBJ2-7 . . TRBV10-2 TGCGCCAGCAGCTTAACAGACAGCTCCTACGAGCAGTACTTC CASSLTDSSYEQYF
TRBJ2-3 . . TRBV7-2 TGTGCCAGCAGCCACTTCTCGCGGGATACGCAGTATTTT CASSHFSRDTQYF
TRBJ1-2 once . TRBV28 TGTGCCAGCAGTTTAACCCCAGGGGCGAGTAATGGCTACACCTTC CASSLTPGASNGYTF